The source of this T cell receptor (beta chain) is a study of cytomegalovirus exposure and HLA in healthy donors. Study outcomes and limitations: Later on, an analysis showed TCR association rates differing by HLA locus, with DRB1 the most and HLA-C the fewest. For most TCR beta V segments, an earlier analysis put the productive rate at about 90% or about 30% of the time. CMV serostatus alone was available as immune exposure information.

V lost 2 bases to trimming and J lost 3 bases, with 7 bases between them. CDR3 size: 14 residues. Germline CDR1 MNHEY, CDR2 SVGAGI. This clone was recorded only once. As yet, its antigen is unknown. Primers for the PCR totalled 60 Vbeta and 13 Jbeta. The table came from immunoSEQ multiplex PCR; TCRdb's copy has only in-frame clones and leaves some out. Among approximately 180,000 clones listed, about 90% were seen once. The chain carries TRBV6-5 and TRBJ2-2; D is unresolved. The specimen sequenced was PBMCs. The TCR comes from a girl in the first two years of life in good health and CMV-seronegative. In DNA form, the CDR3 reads TGTGCCAGCAGTTACGGGCAGTACACCGGGGAGCTGTTTTTT. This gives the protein CASSYGQYTGELFF.